The clone carrying this T cell receptor (beta chain) was seen a single time. What it recognizes is unknown. Caucasian, healthy and from Russia, the donors were aged between about 6 and 90. Every donor contributed about 10 milliliters of peripheral blood by blood draw. The V and J ends lost 3 bases and 7 bases respectively, with 13 bases between them. The CDR3 length is 13 residues. In germline, CDR1 is SGHKS, CDR2 YYEKEE (reference sequence). This entry comes from a study of blood T cells in healthy people across ages. Whole-study results and caveats: In older individuals, TCR beta diversity per million T cells was lower, falling roughly linearly with age.

A sample-barcoded 5' primer and a J-beta primer mix were used in a second PCR of roughly 7 to 11 cycles. TCRdb processed the 5' RACE reads anew with MiXCR; each CDR3 protein has one entry. This repertoire shows 1.5 million to 2 million distinct CDR3 sequences, about two fifths found once; its top ten account for 23%. The V and J genes are TRBV5-5 and TRBJ1-2, with TRBD1 as a possible D gene (5 bases). The sample taken for sequencing was blood. This sequence was found in a human donor in good health. This chain's CDR3 is CASSSPDSFGYTF. CDR3 bases: TGTGCCAGCAGCTCCCCCGACAGCTTTGGCTACACCTTC.